This T cell receptor beta chain was identified in a study of T cell changes during pregnancy in multiple sclerosis. The data were produced by immunoSEQ multiplex PCR, yet TCRdb's version contains in-frame clones alone and is incomplete. The sample includes some 94,000 clones, 92% of them seen just once. Sequenced material: peripheral blood, taken in the first trimester of pregnancy. The sequence derives from a female donor with multiple sclerosis, enrolled in a pregnancy study.

The CDR3 coding sequence is TGCGCCAGCGGGCAAACCGGGATCCAAGGACGGGGTGCAACTAATGAAAAACTGTTTTTT. Its protein product is CASGQTGIQGRGATNEKLFF. The rearrangement links TRBV5-1 to TRBJ1-4; D not resolved. The germline CDR1 and CDR2 sequences are SGHRS and YFSETQ. The CDR3 contains 20 residues. V was pared by 7 bases and J by 0 bases, with 28 bases between.